A selection of T cell receptor beta chains follows, all from one sample in a study of identical twins. From the 5' RACE reads, TCRdb called clonotypes with MiXCR, one entry per CDR3 protein. The sample consists of about 100,000 distinct CDR3 sequences, 5.9% of them appearing once. Material: memory T cells sorted from blood. These receptors were taken from a woman aged 50 to 65 in good health. Each CDR3 is given with its conserved first and last residue. The D gene is left open where the match is weak. Size is stated as once, few, many or a size class.

many TRBJ1-2 TRBV12-3/TRBV12-4 TRBD1 TGTGCCAGCAGCGGGGACAGGGGGAATAACTATGGCTACACCTTC CASSGDRGNNYGYTF
many TRBJ2-3 TRBV7-9 NA TGTGCCAGCAGCTCCAGGACGGCCCCTTTGCGCACAGATACGCAGTATTTT CASSSRTAPLRTDTQYF
many TRBJ2-3 TRBV20-1 NA TGCAGTGCTAGACGCGGGCCGGAGTCAGATACGCAGTATTTT CSARRGPESDTQYF
many TRBJ1-4 TRBV7-6 TRBD1 TGTGCCAGCAGCTCGACAGGGACTAATGAAAAACTGTTTTTT CASSSTGTNEKLFF
many TRBJ2-3 TRBV12-3/TRBV12-4 TRBD2 TGTGCCAACACCTTTGGGACTAGCGGATACGCGAGGAGTCCGCAGTATTTT CANTFGTSGYARSPQYF
many TRBJ1-2 TRBV27 NA TGTGCCAGCAGTTTAAAGGTTTCCCCGGGTAGGAGAATTTTC CASSLKVSPGRRIF
few TRBJ2-2 TRBV12-3/TRBV12-4 NA TGTGCCAGCAGGCGCGGACAGTCCACCGGGGAGCTGTTTTTT CASRRGQSTGELFF
many TRBJ2-1 TRBV7-6 TRBD2 TGTGCCAGCAGTAGCGGGACAAACAATGAGCAGTTCTTC CASSSGTNNEQFF
few TRBJ2-1 TRBV12-3/TRBV12-4 TRBD2 TGTGCCAGCACCTACAGGGTCCTAGCGGGAATGGATGAGCAGTTCTTC CASTYRVLAGMDEQFF
many TRBJ2-5 TRBV18 TRBD2 TGTGCCAGCTCACCATTGGGCGGGAGTAAGGAGACCCAGTACTTC CASSPLGGSKETQYF
many TRBJ2-3 TRBV11-3 TRBD2 TGTGCCAGCAGCTTGTGGGGACTAGCGACCACAGATACGCAGTATTTT CASSLWGLATTDTQYF
few TRBJ2-1 TRBV19 NA TGTGCCAGTAGTATGTTCAATGAGCAGTTCTTC CASSMFNEQFF
many TRBJ2-2 TRBV6-4 TRBD2 TGTGCCAGCCCATGGACTAGCGGGAGGAGGTCCGGGGAGCTGTTTTTT CASPWTSGRRSGELFF
many TRBJ1-2 TRBV7-9 NA TGTGCCAGCAGCTTAGCCCTCGGACGGCCTTATGGCTACACCTTC CASSLALGRPYGYTF
many TRBJ2-3 TRBV12-3/TRBV12-4 TRBD1 TGTGCCAGCAGCCGGGACAGGGGTCCGCAGTATTTT CASSRDRGPQYF